This T cell receptor beta chain was identified during a study of T cell responses to AZD1222 COVID-19 vaccine. J lost 4 bases, V lost 2 bases, and 5 bases had no gene match. The CDR3 loop spans 15 amino acids. Germline CDR1 MNHEY, CDR2 SVGAGI. As to this clone: The antigen is undetermined.

General study findings and limits: Dominant CD4 TCR responses targeted spike regions 160-218 and 743-854.

The assay was immunoSEQ multiplex PCR, and TCRdb's table has in-frame clones only and misses some. The table has roughly 150,000 clones, roughly 87% seen once. This chain connects TRBV6-5 to TRBJ1-5, with 7 bases matching TRBD1. The TCR comes from an adult in good health. This sample comprised peripheral blood, obtained on day 0 of AZD1222 vaccination. In nucleotides, the CDR3 is TGTGCCAGCAGTTACGAGGGGGCGCCGAATCAGCCCCAGCATTTT. Residues: CASSYEGAPNQPQHF.